This TCR beta chain stems from a study of T cell responses to AZD1222 COVID-19 vaccine. To note about this clone: Antigen unknown.

Germline CDR1 reads LGHDT; CDR2 reads YNNKEL (reference sequence). The CDR3 runs to 14 residues. The V gene end was trimmed by 4 bases and the J gene end by 8 bases; junction bases not matched to a gene: 1. The study, taken as a whole, reports: The donors showed a predominance of white British ancestry and of females, with possible underestimation of clonal diversity.

The repertoire was sequenced with immunoSEQ multiplex PCR; TCRdb's copy has only in-frame clones and lacks some. The data hold 75,000 to 95,000 clones, with approximately 81% observed a single time. The source was peripheral blood, collected 28 days after the second AZD1222 dose. This chain connects TRBV3-1 (or the pseudogene TRBV3-2) to TRBJ1-6; 11 nucleotides align to TRBD1. The sequence came from an adult who received the AZD1222 COVID-19 vaccine. The CDR3 sequence is CASSLGQGDSPLHF. CDR3 DNA: TGTGCCAGCAGCCTGGGACAGGGGGATTCACCCCTCCACTTT.